Sequencing of this TCR beta chain was carried out in a study of blood T cell repertoires in COVID-19. Original handling: Researchers report that nucleated cell counts were estimated from reference gene primer amplification. The assay was immunoSEQ multiplex PCR, and TCRdb's table has in-frame clones only and misses some. D and trimming come from the DNA, and the V and J calls and clone size come from that table. This table has a few hundred thousand clones, about 86% appearing once. This clone was observed once. V gave up 1 base and J gave up 1 base, with 8 bases separating them. Germline loops: CDR1 SGHRS, CDR2 YFSETQ. This CDR3 is built from 14 residues.

The source of this sequence is a woman in her forties or fifties who had recovered from COVID-19. The sequencing sample was made of PBMCs or T cells enriched from blood (not recorded which). The J gene is TRBJ1-1, the V gene TRBV5-1, with D perhaps matching TRBD1 (6 bases). CDR3 region: CASSLKQGNTEAFF. The CDR3, as DNA: TGCGCCAGCAGCTTGAAACAGGGGAACACTGAAGCTTTCTTT. The full variable domain, its missing parts supplied by reference TRBV5-1 and TRBJ1-1, is KAGVTQTPRYLIKTRGQQVTLSCSPISGHRSVSWYQQTPGQGLQFLFEYFSETQRNKGNFPGRFSGRQFSNSRSEMNVSTLELGDSALYLCASSLKQGNTEAFFGQGTRLTVV.